This TCR beta chain derives from a study of OX40 agonist ivuxolimab in advanced cancers. Study details: Ivuxolimab doses were 0.01, 0.1, 0.3, 1.5, 3 or 10 mg/kg every 2 weeks. Checkpoint inhibitors had been given previously to under 50% of patients. Two patients with cutaneous melanoma and one with hepatocellular carcinoma, three in total, showed partial responses.

This clone has only a few counts. Clones were read by immunoSEQ multiplex PCR, and TCRdb kept only the in-frame ones, dropping some. Of about 50,000 clones listed, around 90% are singletons. V was shortened by 2 bases and J by 0 bases, with 4 bases between the two germline ends. Germline CDR1 is MNHEY and CDR2 is SMNVEV (reference sequence). The length of the CDR3 is 13 residues. The clonotype comes from an adult with an advanced solid tumor such as melanoma, head and neck, liver or kidney cancer. V is TRBV27 and J is TRBJ1-1; no clear D. The input for sequencing was CD4+ or CD8+ T cells sorted from blood, taken in a trial of the OX40 agonist ivuxolimab. CDR3 loop: CASSLTVNTEAFF. CDR3 DNA sequence: TGTGCCAGCAGTTTAACAGTGAACACTGAAGCTTTCTTT.